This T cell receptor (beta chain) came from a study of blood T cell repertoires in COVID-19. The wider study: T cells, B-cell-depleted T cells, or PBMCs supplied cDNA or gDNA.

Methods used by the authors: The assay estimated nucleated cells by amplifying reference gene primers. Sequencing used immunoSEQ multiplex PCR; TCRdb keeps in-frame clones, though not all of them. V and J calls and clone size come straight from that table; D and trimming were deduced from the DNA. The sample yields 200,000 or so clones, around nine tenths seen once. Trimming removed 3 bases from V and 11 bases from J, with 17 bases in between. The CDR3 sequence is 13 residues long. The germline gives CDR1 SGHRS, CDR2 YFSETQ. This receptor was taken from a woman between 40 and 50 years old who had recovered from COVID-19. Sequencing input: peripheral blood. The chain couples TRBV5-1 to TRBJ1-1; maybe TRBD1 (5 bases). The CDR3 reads CASSYGAGLQAFF. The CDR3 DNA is TGCGCCAGCAGCTATGGGGCAGGGCTTCAGGCTTTCTTT.